This T cell receptor beta chain was obtained from a study of cytomegalovirus exposure and HLA in healthy donors. This CDR3 is built from 16 residues. Trimming shortened V by 2 bases and J by 4 bases, and 15 bases separated the two germline ends. CDR1 and CDR2 (germline): MNHNS, SASEGT. PCR primers comprised 60 Vbeta and 13 Jbeta primers. Assay used: immunoSEQ multiplex PCR; TCRdb lists only in-frame clones, some missing. The sample consists of under 150,000 clones, just under 85% of them appearing once. This clone was seen just once. The sequencing sample was made of PBMCs. This rearrangement joins TRBV6-1 to TRBJ1-5; D gene uncertain. This receptor was obtained from a man aged 30 to 39 in good health and CMV-seropositive. The CDR3 sequence: CASSETRYRRNQPQHF. CDR3 DNA: TGTGCCAGCAGTGAAACCCGGTACAGAAGGAATCAGCCCCAGCATTTT.